The present entry profiles one TCR beta chain with its context. TCRdb's table, derived via immunoSEQ multiplex PCR, lists solely in-frame clones and lacks some. The sample carries around 1.4 million clones, around 98.5% recorded once. The source of the sample is a study of shared clonotypes between healthy human individuals. The CDR3 spans 13 residues. The germline V and J ends were trimmed by 2 bases and 2 bases, with 6 bases remaining between them. Germline CDR1 SGHNT, CDR2 YYREEE (reference sequence). The rearrangement links TRBV5-4 to TRBJ2-3; no clear D gene. The source of this sequence is a man aged 25 to 45 in good health. The sample comprised naive CD4+ T cells sorted from blood. Specified subset: CD45RA+ positively selected. The CDR3 sequence is CASSLPDTDTQYF. Here the CDR3 DNA reads TGTGCCAGCAGCTTACCGGACACAGATACGCAGTATTTT.